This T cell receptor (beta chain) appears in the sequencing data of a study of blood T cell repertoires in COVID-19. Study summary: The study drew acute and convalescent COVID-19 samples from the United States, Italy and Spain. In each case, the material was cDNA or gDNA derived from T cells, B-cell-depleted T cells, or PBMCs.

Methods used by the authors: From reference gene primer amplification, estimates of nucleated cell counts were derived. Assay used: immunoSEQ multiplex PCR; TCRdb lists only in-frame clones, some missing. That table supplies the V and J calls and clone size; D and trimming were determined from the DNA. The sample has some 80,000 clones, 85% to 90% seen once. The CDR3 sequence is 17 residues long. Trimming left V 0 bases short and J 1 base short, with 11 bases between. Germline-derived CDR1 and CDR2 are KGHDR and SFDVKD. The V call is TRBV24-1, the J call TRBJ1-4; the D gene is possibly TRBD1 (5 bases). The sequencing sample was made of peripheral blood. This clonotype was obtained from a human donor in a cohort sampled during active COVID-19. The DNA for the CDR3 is TGTGCCACCAGTGATTTGCTAGACAGAAGAACTAATGAAAAACTGTTTTTT. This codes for CATSDLLDRRTNEKLFF.